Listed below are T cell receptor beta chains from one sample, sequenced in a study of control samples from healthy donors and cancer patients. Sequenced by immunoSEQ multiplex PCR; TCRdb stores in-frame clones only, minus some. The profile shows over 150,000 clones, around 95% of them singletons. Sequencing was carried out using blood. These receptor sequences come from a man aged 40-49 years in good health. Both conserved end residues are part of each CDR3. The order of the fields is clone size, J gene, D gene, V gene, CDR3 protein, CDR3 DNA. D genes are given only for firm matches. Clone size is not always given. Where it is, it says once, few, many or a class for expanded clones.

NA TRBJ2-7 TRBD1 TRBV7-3 CASSLSDRAYEQYF TGTGCCAGCAGCTTAAGTGACAGGGCCTACGAGCAGTACTTC
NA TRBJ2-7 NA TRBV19 CASSIASGTVSYEQYF TGTGCCAGTAGTATAGCCTCCGGGACGGTCTCCTACGAGCAGTACTTC
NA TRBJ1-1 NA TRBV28 CASEGGTEAFF TGTGCCAGCGAGGGGGGAACTGAAGCTTTCTTT
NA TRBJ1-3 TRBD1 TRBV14 CASSLGTASGNTIYF TGTGCCAGCAGCCTCGGGACAGCCTCTGGAAACACCATATATTTT
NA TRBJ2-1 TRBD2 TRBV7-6 CASSLAQEAGAPYNEQFF TGTGCCAGCAGCTTAGCGCAGGAAGCGGGGGCCCCCTACAATGAGCAGTTCTTC
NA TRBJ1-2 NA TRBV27 CASSWGYPSWGYTF TGTGCCAGCAGTTGGGGTTATCCCAGCTGGGGCTACACCTTC
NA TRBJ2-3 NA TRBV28 CASSLLADTQYF TGTGCCAGCAGTTTGCTTGCAGATACGCAGTATTTT
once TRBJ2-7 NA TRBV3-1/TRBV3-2 CASSQQGGEQYF TGTGCCAGCAGCCAACAGGGGGGCGAGCAGTACTTC
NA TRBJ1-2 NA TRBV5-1 CASGPYWGDYTF TGCGCCAGCGGCCCTTACTGGGGAGACTACACCTTC
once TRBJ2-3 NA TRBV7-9 CASSQGLSDTQYF TGTGCCAGCAGCCAAGGACTCTCAGATACGCAGTATTTT
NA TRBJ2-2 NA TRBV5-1 CASSLGQLNTGELFF TGCGCCAGCAGCTTGGGACAGCTGAACACCGGGGAGCTGTTTTTT
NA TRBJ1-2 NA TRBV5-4 CASRHRRDNYGYTF TGTGCCAGCCGACATCGACGGGACAACTATGGCTACACCTTC
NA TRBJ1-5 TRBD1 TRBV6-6 CASSPGTGDVDNQPQHF TGTGCCAGCAGTCCCGGGACAGGGGATGTTGACAATCAGCCCCAGCATTTT
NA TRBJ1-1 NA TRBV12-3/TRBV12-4 CASSYGWGTEAFF TGTGCCAGCAGTTACGGGTGGGGGACTGAAGCTTTCTTT
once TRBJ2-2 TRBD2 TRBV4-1 CASSQHGTSAAGELFF TGCGCCAGCAGCCAGCACGGGACTAGTGCGGCCGGGGAGCTGTTTTTT
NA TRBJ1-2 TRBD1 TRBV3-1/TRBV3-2 CASGRTGDNYGYTF TGTGCCAGCGGGAGGACAGGGGATAACTATGGCTACACCTTC
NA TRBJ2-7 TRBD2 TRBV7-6 CASSPREGYEQYF TGTGCCAGCAGCCCTCGGGAGGGGTACGAGCAGTACTTC
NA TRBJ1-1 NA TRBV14 CASSQIQLGTEAFF TGTGCCAGCAGCCAAATCCAGTTAGGGACTGAAGCTTTCTTT
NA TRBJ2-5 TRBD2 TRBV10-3 CAIMGGSKTEETQYF TGTGCCATCATGGGGGGGTCCAAGACCGAAGAGACCCAGTACTTC
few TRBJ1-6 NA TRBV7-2 CASSLEPGSPLHF TGTGCCAGCAGCTTAGAGCCTGGTTCACCCCTCCACTTT
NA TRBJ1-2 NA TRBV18 CASSPGGFTNYGYTF TGTGCCAGCTCACCAGGAGGGTTTACTAACTATGGCTACACCTTC
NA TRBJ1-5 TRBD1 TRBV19 CASSTNRGRNNQPQHF TGTGCCAGTAGTACGAACAGGGGGCGAAACAATCAGCCCCAGCATTTT
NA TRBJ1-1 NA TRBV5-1 CASSLSGDNTEAFF TGCGCCAGCAGCTTGTCCGGAGATAACACTGAAGCTTTCTTT
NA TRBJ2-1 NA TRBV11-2 CASSLNRSPGGYRNEQFF TGTGCCAGCAGCCTCAATAGGTCTCCCGGGGGATATCGAAATGAGCAGTTCTTC
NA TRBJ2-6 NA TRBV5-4 CASSKGLPRRGSGANVLTF TGTGCCAGCAGCAAGGGACTTCCACGTCGGGGCTCTGGGGCCAACGTCCTGACTTTC
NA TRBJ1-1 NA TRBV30 CAWSEFAEAFF TGTGCCTGGAGCGAGTTCGCTGAAGCTTTCTTT
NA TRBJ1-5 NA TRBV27 CASNSHYDSNQPQHF TGTGCCAGCAATTCACACTATGATAGCAATCAGCCCCAGCATTTT
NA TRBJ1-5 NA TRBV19 CASSIGGRGPEPQHF TGTGCCAGTAGTATCGGGGGACGGGGCCCGGAGCCCCAGCATTTT
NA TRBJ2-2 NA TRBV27 CASSLEVLAANTGELFF TGTGCCAGCAGTTTAGAGGTGCTAGCAGCGAACACCGGGGAGCTGTTTTTT
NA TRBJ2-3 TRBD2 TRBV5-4 CASSFGGTRSTDTQYF TGTGCCAGCAGCTTCGGTGGGACTAGAAGCACAGATACGCAGTATTTT
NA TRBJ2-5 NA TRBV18 CASSPKGRETQYF TGTGCCAGCTCACCCAAAGGAAGGGAGACCCAGTACTTC
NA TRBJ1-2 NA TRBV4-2 CASSQGETDYGYTF TGTGCCAGCAGCCAAGGGGAGACAGACTATGGCTACACCTTC
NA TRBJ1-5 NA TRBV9 CASSSTGNQPQHF TGTGCCAGCAGCTCTACCGGGAATCAGCCCCAGCATTTT
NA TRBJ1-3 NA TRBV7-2 CASSLKTGISGNTIYF TGTGCCAGCAGCTTAAAAACAGGAATCTCTGGAAACACCATATATTTT
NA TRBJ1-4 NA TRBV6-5 CASSTAGEKLFF TGTGCCAGCAGTACAGCCGGGGAAAAACTGTTTTTT
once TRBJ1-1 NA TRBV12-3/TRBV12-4 CASSDQLNTEAFF TGTGCCAGCAGCGATCAACTGAACACTGAAGCTTTCTTT
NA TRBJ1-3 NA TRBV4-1 CASSQPREGKGNTIYF TGCGCCAGCAGCCAACCCCGGGAGGGGAAAGGAAACACCATATATTTT
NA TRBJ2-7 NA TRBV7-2 CASSLTSQGPYEQYF TGTGCCAGCAGCTTAACGTCTCAGGGTCCCTACGAGCAGTACTTC
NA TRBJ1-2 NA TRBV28 CASNPWGENYGYTF TGTGCCAGCAACCCCTGGGGGGAAAACTATGGCTACACCTTC
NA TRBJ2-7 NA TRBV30 CAWSVNRYEQYF TGTGCCTGGAGTGTAAACAGGTACGAGCAGTACTTC
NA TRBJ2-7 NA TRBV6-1 CASSESRWASYEQYF TGTGCCAGCAGTGAATCCCGGTGGGCTTCCTACGAGCAGTACTTC
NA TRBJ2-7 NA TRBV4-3 CASSQAEMGAYEQYF TGCGCCAGCAGCCAAGCAGAAATGGGGGCATACGAGCAGTACTTC
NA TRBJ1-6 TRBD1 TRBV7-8 CASSLFSGGSPLHF TGTGCCAGCAGCTTATTTTCAGGGGGCTCACCCCTCCACTTT
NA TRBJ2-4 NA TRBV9 CASSGRRVQYF TGTGCCAGCAGCGGGCGGCGGGTTCAGTACTTC
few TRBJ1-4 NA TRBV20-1 CSASYIEHEKLFF TGCAGTGCTAGTTATATAGAGCATGAAAAACTGTTTTTT
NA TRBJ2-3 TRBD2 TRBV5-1 CASSLRGRADTQYF TGCGCCAGCAGCTTGCGGGGGAGGGCAGATACGCAGTATTTT
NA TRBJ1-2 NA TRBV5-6 CASSLVSTPYGYTF TGTGCCAGCAGCTTGGTGTCCACCCCCTATGGCTACACCTTC
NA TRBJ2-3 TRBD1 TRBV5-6 CASSPGQGRTDTQYF TGTGCCAGCAGCCCCGGACAGGGGCGCACAGATACGCAGTATTTT
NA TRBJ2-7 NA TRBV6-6 CASSNPGHLLYEQYF TGTGCCAGCAGTAACCCGGGACACCTTCTCTACGAGCAGTACTTC
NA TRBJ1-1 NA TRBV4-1 CASSQEWGTLLNTEAFF TGCGCCAGCAGCCAAGAGTGGGGGACTCTACTGAACACTGAAGCTTTCTTT
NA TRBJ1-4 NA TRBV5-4 CASSIVGTTNEKLFF TGTGCCAGCAGCATTGTCGGAACAACTAATGAAAAACTGTTTTTT
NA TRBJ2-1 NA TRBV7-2 CASSPRSGWVGNEQFF TGTGCCAGCAGCCCTAGGAGCGGTTGGGTAGGGAATGAGCAGTTCTTC
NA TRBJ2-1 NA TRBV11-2 CASSQISGSYNEQFF TGTGCCAGCAGCCAGATATCCGGGTCTTACAATGAGCAGTTCTTC
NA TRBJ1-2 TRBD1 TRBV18 CASSPPDRDGYTF TGTGCCAGCTCACCGCCAGACAGGGACGGCTACACCTTC
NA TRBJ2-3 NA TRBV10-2 CASRRSGNGGTNTQYF TGCGCCAGCAGAAGGTCCGGAAACGGGGGCACAAATACGCAGTATTTT
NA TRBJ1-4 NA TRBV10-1 CASSDADENEKLFF TGCGCCAGCAGTGATGCAGACGAGAATGAAAAACTGTTTTTT
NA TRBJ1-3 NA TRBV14 CASSQQPSGNTIYF TGTGCCAGCAGCCAGCAGCCCTCTGGAAACACCATATATTTT
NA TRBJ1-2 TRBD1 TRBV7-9 CASSHQGGADYGYTF TGTGCCAGCAGCCACCAAGGGGGCGCGGACTATGGCTACACCTTC